This TCR beta chain derives from a study of blood T cell repertoires in COVID-19 (TCRdb year 2020). A note on the overall study: Samples from collaborators originated in the United States, Italy and Spain and spanned both the acute and convalescent phases of COVID-19. The material from the prospective study consisted of cDNA or gDNA derived from T cells, B-cell-depleted T cells, or PBMCs. Subjects who had been exposed to COVID-19, were actively infected with it, or had recovered from it provided the deeply sampled blood TCRbeta repertoires that made up the dataset. The repertoires were released in a freely available public database intended as a resource for research on the immune response to SARS-CoV-2. The samples were drawn from two sources: the first 160 participants of the ongoing ImmuneRACE study, and fewer than 1,500 subjects contributed by 6 global collaborators. Sample metadata almost always included a de-identified subject ID, COVID-19 status, age in years and sex. Where available, HLA class I and class II types were obtained from metadata supplied by the sample provider rather than from assay-based typing.

Whole blood was collected in K2EDTA tubes by collaborating institutions according to the institutions' own protocols. Collaborator samples were shipped for TCRbeta analysis as frozen whole blood, isolated PBMCs, or DNA extracted from either sample type. Regarding this clone: The clone's antigen remains unknown. No base quality values were provided; no much bigger clone lies one nucleotide off.

Here is what the overall study found, with its caveats: The quantity of clinical and demographic metadata differed by source and by participant and was supplied without curation.

Reading the germline V gene gives CDR1 SGDLS and CDR2 YYNGEE. The CDR3 contains 17 residues, cysteine and phenylalanine counted. Kept here is only the CDR3 DNA, which spans 51 bases and is read in frame from base 1. V is cut back by 2 bases and J by 7 bases, with 12 bases in the junction unmatched. TCRbeta CDR3 regions were amplified from genomic DNA by means of the immunoSEQ Assay, a bias-controlled multiplex PCR. The study's own analysis went as follows. The number of nucleated cells in each sample was estimated from the amplification of reference gene primers within the assay. To quantify the absolute abundance of each unique TCRbeta CDR3 rearrangement, sequence reads were collapsed and filtered. For each sample, productive Simpson clonality was calculated by taking the square root of Simpson's diversity index across productive rearrangements. As stored in TCRdb, this immuneACCESS dataset retains in-frame rearrangements with V and J assigned. A fraction of the clones does not appear; measured against another copy, unresolved V genes explain less than half of the discrepancy, and the remainder lacks a known reason. V and J calls and clone size are given by that table; D and trimming were obtained from the DNA. The sample has some 160,000 clones on record, more than 80% of them singletons. The ten top clones hold 3% to 3.5% of the sample.

The sequence came from a woman aged 60-70 years with active COVID-19. The sequencing sample was made of peripheral blood. The chain was built from TRBV9 and TRBJ2-1; 10 bases in between match TRBD2. The CDR3 loop reads CASSVGTGTSATNEQFF. The sequence in DNA is TGTGCCAGCAGCGTTGGCACCGGGACTAGCGCAACTAATGAGCAGTTCTTC. Reference TRBV9 and TRBJ2-1 genes cover what lies past the CDR3, so the full variable domain is DSGVTQTPKHLITATGQRVTLRCSPRSGDLSVYWYQQSLDQGLQFLIQYYNGEERAKGNILERFSAQQFPDLHSELNLSSLELGDSALYFCASSVGTGTSATNEQFFGPGTRLTVL.